This T cell receptor (beta chain) originates from a study of blood T cell repertoires in COVID-19. Study context: From the United States, Italy and Spain came samples of acute and convalescent COVID-19.

In the authors' workflow: From reference gene primer amplification, estimates of nucleated cell counts were derived. Repertoires were generated with immunoSEQ multiplex PCR, while TCRdb's copy carries only in-frame clones and drops some. V and J calls and clone size are copied from that table; D and trimming were computed from the DNA. The sample carries about 250,000 clones, 75% to 90% recorded once. Germline V gene data show CDR1 as SGHDT and CDR2 as YYEEEE. There are 16 residues in the CDR3. V shed 0 bases and J shed 0 bases, with 12 bases lying between them. Enrollees, roughly 18 to 90 years old, lived in 20 to 25 US areas.

V and J are TRBV5-6 and TRBJ1-1; TRBD1 is a possible D gene (6 bases). Sequenced input: PBMCs or T cells enriched from blood (not recorded which). The receptor was derived from a woman younger than 30 who had recovered from COVID-19. CDR3: CASSLVGGRMNTEAFF. The DNA of the CDR3 is TGTGCCAGCAGCTTGGTCGGGGGGCGGATGAACACTGAAGCTTTCTTT.